The next 2 T cell receptor beta chains were all read from a single sample in a study of metastatic and nonmetastatic thyroid tumors. Each patient came to thyroid surgery without any prior treatment (of any kind). TCRdb ran MiXCR on the PCR reads. The sample shows around 22,000 clones, 35% to 45% of them seen only once. Sequenced material: blood. These receptors were taken from a male donor with papillary thyroid cancer or a benign thyroid nodule (not recorded which). Some clones in this sample may be carry-over from other donors' samples.

As concerns this clone: A much larger clone differs by one base, so this may be a read error. The chain is built from TRBV7-9 and TRBJ2-5, with no clear D. The CDR3 is made up of 13 amino acids. Per the germline V gene, CDR1 is SEHNR and CDR2 is FQNEAQ (reference sequence). Here the CDR3 DNA reads TGTACCAGCAGCTTAACAGACCAAGAGACCCAGTACTTC. Amino acids: CTSSLTDQETQYF.

This chain connects TRBV20-1 to TRBJ1-2, with D unclear. The V gene lost 4 bases and the J gene lost 8 bases, with 17 bases spanning the gap. The CDR3 length is 13 residues. Per germline, CDR1 DFQATT and CDR2 SNEGSKA (reference sequence). The CDR3 region is CSAKRAMVGGYTF. The CDR3 region has the DNA TGCAGTGCTAAGAGGGCTATGGTTGGGGGCTACACCTTC.